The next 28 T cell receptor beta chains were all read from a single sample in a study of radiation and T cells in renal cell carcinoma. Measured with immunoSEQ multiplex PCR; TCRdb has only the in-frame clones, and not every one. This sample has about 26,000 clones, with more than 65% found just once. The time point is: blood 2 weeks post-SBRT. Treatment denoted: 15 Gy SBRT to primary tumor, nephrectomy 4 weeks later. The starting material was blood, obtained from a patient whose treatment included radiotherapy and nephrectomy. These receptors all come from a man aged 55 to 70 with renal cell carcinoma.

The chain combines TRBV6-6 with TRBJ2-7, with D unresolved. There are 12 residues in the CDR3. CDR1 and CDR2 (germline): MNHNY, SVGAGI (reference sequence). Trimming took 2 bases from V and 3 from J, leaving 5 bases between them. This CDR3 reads CASSYQGYEQYF. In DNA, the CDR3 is TGTGCCAGCAGTTACCAAGGCTACGAGCAGTACTTC.

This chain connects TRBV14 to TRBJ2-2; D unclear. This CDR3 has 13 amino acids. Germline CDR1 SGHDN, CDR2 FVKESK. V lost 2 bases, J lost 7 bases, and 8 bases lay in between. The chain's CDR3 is CASSQLEIGELFF. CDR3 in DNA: TGTGCCAGCAGCCAACTGGAAATCGGGGAGCTGTTTTTT.

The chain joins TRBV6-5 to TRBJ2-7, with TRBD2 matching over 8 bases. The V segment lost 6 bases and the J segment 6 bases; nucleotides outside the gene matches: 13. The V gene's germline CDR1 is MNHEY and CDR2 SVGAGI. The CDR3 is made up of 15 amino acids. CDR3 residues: CASRGEGTSTSEQYF. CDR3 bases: TGTGCCAGCAGGGGCGAAGGGACTAGTACTTCCGAGCAGTACTTC.

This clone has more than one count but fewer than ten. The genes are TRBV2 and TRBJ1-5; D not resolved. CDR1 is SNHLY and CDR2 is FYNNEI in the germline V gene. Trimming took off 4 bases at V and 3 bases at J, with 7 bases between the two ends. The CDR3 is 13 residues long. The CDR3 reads CASSVGINQPQHF. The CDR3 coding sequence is TGTGCCAGCAGTGTAGGGATCAATCAGCCCCAGCATTTT.

This CDR3 reads CASSLVSSGRGNEQFF. Here the CDR3 DNA reads TGTGCCAGCAGCTTGGTTTCTAGCGGGAGAGGTAATGAGCAGTTCTTC. The gene calls are TRBV5-4 and TRBJ2-1; the match to TRBD2 covers 10 bases. The CDR3 consists of 16 residues. With 0 bases clipped from V and 7 bases from J, the junction kept 7 bases outside the gene matches. Germline V CDR1 and CDR2: SGHNT, YYREEE (reference sequence).

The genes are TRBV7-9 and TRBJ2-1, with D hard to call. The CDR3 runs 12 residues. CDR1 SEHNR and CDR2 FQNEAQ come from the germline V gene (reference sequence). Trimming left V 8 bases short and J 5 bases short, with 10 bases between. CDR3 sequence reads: CASEGPNNEQFF. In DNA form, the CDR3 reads TGTGCCAGCGAAGGACCGAACAATGAGCAGTTCTTC.

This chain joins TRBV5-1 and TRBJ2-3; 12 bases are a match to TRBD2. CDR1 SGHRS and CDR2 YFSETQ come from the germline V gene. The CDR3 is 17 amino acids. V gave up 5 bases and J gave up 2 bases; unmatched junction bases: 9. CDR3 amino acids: CASRPAGTSGFTDTQYF. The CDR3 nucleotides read TGCGCCAGCAGACCAGCCGGGACTAGCGGGTTCACAGATACGCAGTATTTT.

As DNA, the CDR3 is TGTGCCAGCAGACCAACAGGGAGGGAGTATAATTCACCCCTCCACTTT. Translating gives CASRPTGREYNSPLHF. The rearrangement joins TRBV5-6 to TRBJ1-6; D may be TRBD1 (6 bases). The CDR3 contains 16 residues. The germline V gene has CDR1 SGHDT and CDR2 YYEEEE. V lost 5 bases, J lost 4 bases, and 16 bases lay in between.

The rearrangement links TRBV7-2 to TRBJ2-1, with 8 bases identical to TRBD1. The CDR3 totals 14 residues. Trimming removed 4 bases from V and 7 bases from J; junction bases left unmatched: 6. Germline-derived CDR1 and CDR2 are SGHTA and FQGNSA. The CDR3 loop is CASSYGTGLNEQFF. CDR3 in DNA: TGTGCCAGCAGCTATGGGACAGGCCTAAATGAGCAGTTCTTC.

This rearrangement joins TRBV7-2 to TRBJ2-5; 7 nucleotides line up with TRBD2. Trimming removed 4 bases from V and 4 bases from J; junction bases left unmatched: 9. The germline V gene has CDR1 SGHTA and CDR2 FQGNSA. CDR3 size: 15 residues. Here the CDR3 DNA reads TGTGCCAGCAGCTCCAACCCATTAGCGGGAGAGACCCAGTACTTC. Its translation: CASSSNPLAGETQYF. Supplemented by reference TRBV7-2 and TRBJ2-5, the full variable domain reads GAGVSQSPSNKVTEKGKDVELRCDPISGHTALYWYRQSLGQGLEFLIYFQGNSAPDKSGLPSDRFSAERTGGSVSTLTIQRTQQEDSAVYLCASSSNPLAGETQYFGPGTRLLVL.

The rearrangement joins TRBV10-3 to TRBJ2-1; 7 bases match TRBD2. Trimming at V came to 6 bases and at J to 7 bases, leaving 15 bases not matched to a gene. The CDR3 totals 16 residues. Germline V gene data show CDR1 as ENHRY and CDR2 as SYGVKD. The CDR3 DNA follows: TGTGCCATCAGGTCCCTCGGGGCGGGAGAGCAGAATGAGCAGTTCTTC. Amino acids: CAIRSLGAGEQNEQFF.

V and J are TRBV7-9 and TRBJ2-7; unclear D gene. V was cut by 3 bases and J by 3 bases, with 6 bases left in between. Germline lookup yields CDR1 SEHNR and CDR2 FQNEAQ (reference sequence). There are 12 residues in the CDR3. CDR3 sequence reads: CASSFDDYEQYF. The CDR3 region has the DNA TGTGCCAGCAGCTTTGACGACTACGAGCAGTACTTC.

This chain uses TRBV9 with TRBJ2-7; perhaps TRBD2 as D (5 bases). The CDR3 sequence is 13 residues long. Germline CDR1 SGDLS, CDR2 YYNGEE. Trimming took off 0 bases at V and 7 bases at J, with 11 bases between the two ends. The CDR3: CASSVVGEAEQYF. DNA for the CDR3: TGTGCCAGCAGCGTAGTCGGGGAAGCGGAGCAGTACTTC.

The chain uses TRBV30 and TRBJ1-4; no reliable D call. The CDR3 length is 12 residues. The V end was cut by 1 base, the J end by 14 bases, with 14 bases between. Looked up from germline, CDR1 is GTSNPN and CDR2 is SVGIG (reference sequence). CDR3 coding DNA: TGTGCCTGGAGTGCTTCGAATCTGTACCTGTTTTTT. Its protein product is CAWSASNLYLFF.

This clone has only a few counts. CDR3 in amino acids: CASSWAVAGGMYEQFF. Here the CDR3 DNA reads TGCGCCAGCAGCTGGGCCGTGGCGGGAGGGATGTATGAGCAGTTCTTC. The chain recombines TRBV5-1 with TRBJ2-1, with 9 bases identical to TRBD2. Germline V gives CDR1 SGHRS, CDR2 YFSETQ. The trim removed 3 bases at V and 8 bases at J, leaving 12 bases unmatched. CDR3 length equals 16 residues.

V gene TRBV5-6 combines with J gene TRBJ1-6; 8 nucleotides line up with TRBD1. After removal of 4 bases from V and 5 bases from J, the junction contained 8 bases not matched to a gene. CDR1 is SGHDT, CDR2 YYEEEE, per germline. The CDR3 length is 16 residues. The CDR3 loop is CASSLDRGGNNSPLHF. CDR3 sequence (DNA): TGTGCCAGCAGCCTAGACAGGGGAGGGAATAATTCACCCCTCCACTTT.

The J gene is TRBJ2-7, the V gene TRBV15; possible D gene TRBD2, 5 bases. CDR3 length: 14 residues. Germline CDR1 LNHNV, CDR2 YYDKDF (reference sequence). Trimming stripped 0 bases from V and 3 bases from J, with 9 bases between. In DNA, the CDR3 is TGTGCCACCAGCAGAGATCTGGGAGACTACGAGCAGTACTTC. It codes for CATSRDLGDYEQYF.

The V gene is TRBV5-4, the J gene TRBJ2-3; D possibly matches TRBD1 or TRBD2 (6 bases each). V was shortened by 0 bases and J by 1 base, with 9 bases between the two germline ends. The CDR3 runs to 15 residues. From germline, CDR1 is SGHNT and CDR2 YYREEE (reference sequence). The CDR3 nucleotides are TGTGCCAGCAGCTTGGGGGGGGCGGGCACAGATACGCAGTATTTT. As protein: CASSLGGAGTDTQYF.

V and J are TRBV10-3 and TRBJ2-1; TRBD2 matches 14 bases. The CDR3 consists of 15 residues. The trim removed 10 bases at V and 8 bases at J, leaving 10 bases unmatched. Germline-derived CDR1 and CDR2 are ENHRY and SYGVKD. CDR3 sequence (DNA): TGTGCCACCGCAAATGCGGGACTAGCGGGAGATGAGCAGTTCTTC. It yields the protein CATANAGLAGDEQFF.

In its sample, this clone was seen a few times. The CDR3 coding sequence is TGTGCCAGCAGCCCCGGACAGGGTGTCACTGAAGCTTTCTTT. Translated: CASSPGQGVTEAFF. The chain uses TRBV7-8 and TRBJ1-1; 8 positions agree with TRBD1. In germline, CDR1 is SGHVS, CDR2 FQNEAQ. Unmatched junction bases numbered 6, after V lost 5 bases and J lost 4 bases. The length of the CDR3 is 14 residues.

CDR3 coding DNA: TGTGCCAGCTCACCAGGTAGGGGTGAGGAAGCTTTCTTT. It is translated as CASSPGRGEEAFF. This chain connects TRBV18 to TRBJ1-1; a possible D gene is TRBD1 (5 bases). From germline, CDR1 is KGHSH and CDR2 LQKENI. Trimming cost V 2 bases and J 8 bases, with 12 bases left between them. This CDR3 is built from 13 residues.

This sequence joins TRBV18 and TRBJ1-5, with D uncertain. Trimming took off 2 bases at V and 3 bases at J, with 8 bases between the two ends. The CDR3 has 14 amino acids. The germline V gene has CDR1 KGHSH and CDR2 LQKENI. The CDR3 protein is CASSPGQYNQPQHF. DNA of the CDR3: TGTGCCAGCTCACCAGGGCAGTACAATCAGCCCCAGCATTTT.

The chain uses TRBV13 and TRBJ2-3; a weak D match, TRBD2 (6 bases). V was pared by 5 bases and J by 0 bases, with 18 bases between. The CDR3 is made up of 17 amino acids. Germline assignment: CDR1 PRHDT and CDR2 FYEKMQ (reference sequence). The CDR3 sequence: CASSQRFAGLSTDTQYF. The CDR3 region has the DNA TGTGCCAGCAGCCAGAGGTTTGCGGGATTGAGCACAGATACGCAGTATTTT.

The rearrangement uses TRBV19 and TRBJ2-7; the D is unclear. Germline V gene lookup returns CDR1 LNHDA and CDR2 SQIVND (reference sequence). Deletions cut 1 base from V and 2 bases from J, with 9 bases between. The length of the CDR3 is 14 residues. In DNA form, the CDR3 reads TGTGCCAGTAGTATAGGAGGTTACCCCTACGAGCAGTACTTC. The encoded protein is CASSIGGYPYEQYF.

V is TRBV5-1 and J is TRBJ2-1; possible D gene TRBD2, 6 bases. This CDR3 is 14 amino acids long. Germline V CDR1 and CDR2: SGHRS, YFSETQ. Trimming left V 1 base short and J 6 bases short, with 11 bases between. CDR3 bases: TGCGCCAGCAGCTTGCTCGACGGGAGCAATGAGCAGTTCTTC. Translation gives CASSLLDGSNEQFF.

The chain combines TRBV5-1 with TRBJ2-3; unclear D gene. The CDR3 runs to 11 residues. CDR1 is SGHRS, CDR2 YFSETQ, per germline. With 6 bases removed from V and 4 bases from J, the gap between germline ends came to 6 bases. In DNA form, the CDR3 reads TGCGCCAGCACCCTAGCAGATACGCAGTATTTT. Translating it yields CASTLADTQYF.

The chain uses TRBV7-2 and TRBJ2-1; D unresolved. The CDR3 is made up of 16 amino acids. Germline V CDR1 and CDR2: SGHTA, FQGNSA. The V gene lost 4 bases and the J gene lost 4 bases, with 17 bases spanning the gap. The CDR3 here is CASSSPLDKTYNEQFF. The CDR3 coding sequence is TGTGCCAGCAGCTCACCGTTAGACAAAACTTACAATGAGCAGTTCTTC.

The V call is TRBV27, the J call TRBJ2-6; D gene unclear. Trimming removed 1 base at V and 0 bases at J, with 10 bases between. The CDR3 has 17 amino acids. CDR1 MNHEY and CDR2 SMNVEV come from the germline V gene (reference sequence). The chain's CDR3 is CASSLFGAGSGANVLTF. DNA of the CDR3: TGTGCCAGCAGTTTATTTGGTGCCGGCTCTGGGGCCAACGTCCTGACTTTC.